The sequence of this T cell receptor (beta chain) was determined in a study of cytomegalovirus exposure and HLA in healthy donors. As concerns this clone: The same CDR3 arises from other DNA sequences in this sample as well.

Primers included in the PCR were 60 Vbeta and 13 Jbeta primers. The method was immunoSEQ multiplex PCR; TCRdb's version includes in-frame clones alone and lacks a portion of them. This sample contains 200,000 or so clones. There are 16 residues in the CDR3. The V gene lost 5 bases and the J gene lost 1 base, with 15 bases spanning the gap. Germline CDR1 and CDR2: MDHEN and SYDVKM. Unrecorded immune exposures were likely, despite nominal health at sampling. What was sequenced was PBMCs. V is TRBV28 and J is TRBJ1-5; a weak D match, TRBD1 (6 bases). The source is a boy younger than 18 in good health and CMV-seronegative. CDR3: CASSPGTLHSNQPQHF. DNA of the CDR3: TGTGCCAGCAGTCCTGGGACACTCCACAGCAATCAGCCCCAGCATTTT.